This T cell receptor (beta chain) was recovered during a study of T cell responses to AZD1222 COVID-19 vaccine. In germline, CDR1 is MNHEY, CDR2 SVGEGT. The ends lost 0 bases at V and 10 bases at J; junction bases unmatched: 3. CDR3 length equals 14 residues. This clone is a singleton in its sample. Antigen: not known. The study, taken as a whole, reports: Vaccination with two AZD1222 doses was followed by a rise in Spike-specific TCR breadth and depth. Across the whole spike, CD4 TCRs peaked at regions 160-218 and 743-854. There were repertoire samples only from the period after the peak T cell response. Donors in the cohort were predominantly white British and more often female, and clonal diversity was possibly underestimated.

TCRdb's copy holds only in-frame clones and misses some; the assay was immunoSEQ multiplex PCR. Of approximately 150,000 clones in the sample, 94% were seen once. Here the sequenced sample was peripheral blood, taken on day 0 of AZD1222 vaccination. J is TRBJ2-4 and V is TRBV6-2 or TRBV6-3; 10 nucleotides align to TRBD1. The source of this sequence is an adult in good health. The CDR3 DNA is TGTGCCAGCAGTTACTCTGGGACAGGGGTGATTCAGTACTTC. Encoded protein: CASSYSGTGVIQYF.